The 5 T cell receptor beta chains below all came from one sample that was sequenced in a study of T cell responses to AZD1222 COVID-19 vaccine. TCRdb's copy holds only in-frame clones and misses some; the assay was immunoSEQ multiplex PCR. The repertoire holds around 150,000 clones, with 85% to 95% as singletons. Sequencing was performed on peripheral blood, taken on day 0 of AZD1222 vaccination. These receptors all stem from an adult in good health.

The V gene is TRBV12-3 or TRBV12-4, the J gene TRBJ1-5; D gene uncertain. The CDR3 has 12 residues. V lost 5 bases, J lost 7 bases, and 9 bases lay in between. CDR3 sequence: CASSARRQPQHF. The CDR3 nucleotides read TGTGCCAGCAGTGCCCGTAGGCAGCCCCAGCATTTT.

The table lists this clone with a count of one. The rearrangement uses TRBV29-1 and TRBJ1-2; TRBD1 matches 7 bases. CDR3 length: 13 residues. The V and J ends lost 6 bases and 4 bases, in that order; junction bases with no gene match: 8. Per the germline V gene, CDR1 is SQVTM and CDR2 is ANQGSEA. The CDR3 DNA reads TGCAGCGTGCAGTCAGGGGGAGGCTATGGCTACACCTTC. Encoded protein: CSVQSGGGYGYTF.

The rearrangement uses TRBV14 and TRBJ2-5; D is unclear. V lost 0 bases and J lost 7, with 9 bases in between. Germline V gene sequence: CDR1 SGHDN, CDR2 FVKESK. There are 13 residues in the CDR3. The CDR3 sequence is CASSQDSSGTQYF. The CDR3 coding sequence is TGTGCCAGCAGCCAAGACAGTTCGGGGACCCAGTACTTC.

As DNA, the CDR3 is TGTGCCAGCAGTCCCCCCCAGGGGGCTCGGAGCAATCAGCCCCAGCATTTT. Amino acids: CASSPPQGARSNQPQHF. The chain recombines TRBV6-6 with TRBJ1-5; TRBD1 agrees at 8 bases. Per the germline V gene, CDR1 is MNHNY and CDR2 is SVGAGI (reference sequence). The CDR3 is made up of 17 amino acids. V trimming: 5 bases; J trimming: 1 base; junction bases outside the gene matches: 10.

J is TRBJ1-5 and V is TRBV19; a weak D match, TRBD1 (5 bases). V was trimmed by 3 bases and J by 6 bases, leaving 9 bases between them. The CDR3 runs to 13 residues. The V gene's germline CDR1 is LNHDA and CDR2 SQIVND (reference sequence). The CDR3 spells CASSIKRGQPQHF. In nucleotides, the CDR3 is TGTGCCAGTAGTATTAAAAGGGGTCAGCCCCAGCATTTT. Supplemented by reference TRBV19 and TRBJ1-5, the full variable domain reads DGGITQSPKYLFRKEGQNVTLSCEQNLNHDAMYWYRQDPGQGLRLIYYSQIVNDFQKGDIAEGYSVSREKKESFPLTVTSAQKNPTAFYLCASSIKRGQPQHFGDGTRLSIL.